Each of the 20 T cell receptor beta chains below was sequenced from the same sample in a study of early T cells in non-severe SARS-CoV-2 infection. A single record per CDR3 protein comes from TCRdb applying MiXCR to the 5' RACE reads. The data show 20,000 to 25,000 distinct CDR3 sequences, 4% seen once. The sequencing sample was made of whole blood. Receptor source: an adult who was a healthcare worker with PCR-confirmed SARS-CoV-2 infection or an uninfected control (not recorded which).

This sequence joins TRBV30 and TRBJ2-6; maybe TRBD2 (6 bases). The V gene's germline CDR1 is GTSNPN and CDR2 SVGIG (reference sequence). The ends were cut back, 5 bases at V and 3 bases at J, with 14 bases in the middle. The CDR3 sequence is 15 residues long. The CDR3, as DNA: TGTGCCTGGGCTTCCGGGGGAATTGGGGCCAACGTCCTGACTTTC. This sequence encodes CAWASGGIGANVLTF.

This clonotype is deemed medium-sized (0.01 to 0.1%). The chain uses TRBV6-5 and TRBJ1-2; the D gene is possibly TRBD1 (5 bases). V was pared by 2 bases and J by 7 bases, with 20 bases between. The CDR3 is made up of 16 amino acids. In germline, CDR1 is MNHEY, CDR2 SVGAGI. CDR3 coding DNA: TGTGCCAGCAGTTACGCCACATGGGGCGAAAGTAGTGGCTACACCTTC. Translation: CASSYATWGESSGYTF.

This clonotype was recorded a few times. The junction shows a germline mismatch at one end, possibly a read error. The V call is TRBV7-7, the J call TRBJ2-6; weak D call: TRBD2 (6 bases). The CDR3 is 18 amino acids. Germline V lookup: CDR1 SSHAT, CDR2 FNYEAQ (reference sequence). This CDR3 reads CASSRRDFHLSGANVLTF. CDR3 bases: TGTGCTAGCAGCCGCCGGGACTTCCACCTGAGTGGGGCCAACGTCCTGACTTTC.

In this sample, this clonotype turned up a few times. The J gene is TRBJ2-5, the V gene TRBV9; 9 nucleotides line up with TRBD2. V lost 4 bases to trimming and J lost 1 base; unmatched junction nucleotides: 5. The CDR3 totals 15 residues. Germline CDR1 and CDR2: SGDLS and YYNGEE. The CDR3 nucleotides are TGTGCCAGCAGCACTCGCGGGGGGGCCCAAGAGACCCAGTACTTC. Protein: CASSTRGGAQETQYF.

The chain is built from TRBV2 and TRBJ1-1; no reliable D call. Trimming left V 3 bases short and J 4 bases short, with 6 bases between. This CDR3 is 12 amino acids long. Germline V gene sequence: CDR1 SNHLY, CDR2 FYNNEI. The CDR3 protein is CASSEGSTEAFF. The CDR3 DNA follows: TGTGCCAGCAGTGAGGGGAGCACTGAAGCTTTCTTT.

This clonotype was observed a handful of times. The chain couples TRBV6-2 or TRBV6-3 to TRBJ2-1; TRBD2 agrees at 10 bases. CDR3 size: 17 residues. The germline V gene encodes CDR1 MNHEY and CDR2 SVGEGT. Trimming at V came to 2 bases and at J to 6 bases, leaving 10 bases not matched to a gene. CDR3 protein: CASSYPLAGAQSNEQFF. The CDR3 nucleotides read TGTGCCAGCAGTTACCCCCTAGCGGGGGCCCAAAGCAATGAGCAGTTCTTC.

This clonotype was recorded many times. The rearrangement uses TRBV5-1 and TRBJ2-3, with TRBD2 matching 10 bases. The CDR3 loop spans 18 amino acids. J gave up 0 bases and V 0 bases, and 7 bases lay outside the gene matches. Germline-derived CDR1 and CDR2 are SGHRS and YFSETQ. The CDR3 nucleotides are TGCGCCAGCAGCTTGGAACCTAGCGGGGGCTCTAGCACAGATACGCAGTATTTT. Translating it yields CASSLEPSGGSSTDTQYF.

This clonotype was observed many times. CDR3 protein: CASGLGPGTGANEQFF. The CDR3 DNA sequence: TGTGCTAGTGGTTTGGGCCCCGGGACAGGGGCCAATGAGCAGTTCTTC. The rearrangement links TRBV12-5 to TRBJ2-1, with 10 bases fitting TRBD1. The CDR3 is made up of 16 amino acids. The germline V gene encodes CDR1 LGHNT and CDR2 FRNRAP. The V segment lost 1 base and the J segment 6 bases; nucleotides outside the gene matches: 6.

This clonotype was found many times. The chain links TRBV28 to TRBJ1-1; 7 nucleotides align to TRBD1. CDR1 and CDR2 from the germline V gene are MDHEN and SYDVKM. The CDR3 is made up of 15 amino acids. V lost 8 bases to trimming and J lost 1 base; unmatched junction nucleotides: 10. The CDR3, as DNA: TGTGCCAGCGGGAGACAGGGACCCGGGAACACTGAAGCTTTCTTT. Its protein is CASGRQGPGNTEAFF.

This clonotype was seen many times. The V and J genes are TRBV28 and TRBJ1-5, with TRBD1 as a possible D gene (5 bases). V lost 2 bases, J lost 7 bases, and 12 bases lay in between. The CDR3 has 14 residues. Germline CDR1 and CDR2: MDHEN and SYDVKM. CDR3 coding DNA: TGTGCCAGCAGTTTAATGGGGGAGAGGCAGCCCCAGCATTTT. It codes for CASSLMGERQPQHF.

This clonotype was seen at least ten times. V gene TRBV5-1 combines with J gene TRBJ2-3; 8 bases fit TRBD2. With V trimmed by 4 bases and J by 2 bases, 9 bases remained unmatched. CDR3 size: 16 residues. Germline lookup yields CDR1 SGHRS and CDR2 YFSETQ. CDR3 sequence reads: CASSLNGRGVTDTQYF. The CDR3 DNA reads TGCGCCAGCAGCCTTAACGGGCGGGGGGTCACAGATACGCAGTATTTT.

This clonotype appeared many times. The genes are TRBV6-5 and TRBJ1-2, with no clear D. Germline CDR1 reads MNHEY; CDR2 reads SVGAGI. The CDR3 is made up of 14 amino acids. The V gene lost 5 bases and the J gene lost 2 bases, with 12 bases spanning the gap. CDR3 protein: CASSKTAENYGYTF. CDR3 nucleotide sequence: TGTGCCAGCAGTAAAACAGCGGAGAACTATGGCTACACCTTC.

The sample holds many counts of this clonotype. The CDR3 loop is CASSLGLAGINEQFF. CDR3 bases: TGTGCCAGCAGTTTGGGGCTAGCGGGGATCAATGAGCAGTTCTTC. This chain joins TRBV12-3 or TRBV12-4 and TRBJ2-1; 9 bases are shared with TRBD2. The CDR3 runs to 15 residues. Germline trimming cut 3 bases from V and 6 bases from J; bases unmatched to any gene: 6.

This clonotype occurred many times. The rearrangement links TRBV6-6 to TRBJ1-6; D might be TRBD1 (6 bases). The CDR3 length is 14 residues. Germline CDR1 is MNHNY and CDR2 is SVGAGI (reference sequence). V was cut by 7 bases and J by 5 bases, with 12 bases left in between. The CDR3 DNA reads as TGTGCCAGCACCATACAGGGTAATAATTCACCCCTCCACTTT. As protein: CASTIQGNNSPLHF.

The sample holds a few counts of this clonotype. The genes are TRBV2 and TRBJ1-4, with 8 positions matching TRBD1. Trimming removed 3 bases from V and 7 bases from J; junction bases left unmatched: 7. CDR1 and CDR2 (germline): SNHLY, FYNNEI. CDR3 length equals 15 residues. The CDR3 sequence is CASSDQGAQGEKLFF. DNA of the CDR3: TGTGCCAGCAGTGACCAGGGGGCGCAAGGTGAAAAACTGTTTTTT.

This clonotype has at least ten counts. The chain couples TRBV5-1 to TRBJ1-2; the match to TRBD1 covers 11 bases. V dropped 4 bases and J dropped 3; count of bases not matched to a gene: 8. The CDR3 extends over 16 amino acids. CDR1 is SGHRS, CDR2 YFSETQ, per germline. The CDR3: CASSLSPGQGDYGYTF. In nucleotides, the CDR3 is TGCGCCAGCAGCCTGAGCCCGGGACAGGGGGACTATGGCTACACCTTC.

CDR3 sequence reads: CASSFSHRAVTDTQYF. For the CDR3, the DNA is TGCGCCAGCAGCTTCAGTCATCGGGCGGTCACAGATACGCAGTATTTT. The V gene is TRBV5-1, the J gene TRBJ2-3; no firm D call. The CDR3 extends over 16 amino acids. The germline V gene has CDR1 SGHRS and CDR2 YFSETQ. The V and J ends lost 2 bases and 2 bases respectively, with 15 bases between them.

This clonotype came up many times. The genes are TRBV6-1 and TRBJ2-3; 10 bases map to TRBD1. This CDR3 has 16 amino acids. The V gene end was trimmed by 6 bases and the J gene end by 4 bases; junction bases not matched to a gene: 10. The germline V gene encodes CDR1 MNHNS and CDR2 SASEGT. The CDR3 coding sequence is TGTGCCAGCAGGTCAGATGGACAGGGGGGCGCAGATACGCAGTATTTT. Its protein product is CASRSDGQGGADTQYF.

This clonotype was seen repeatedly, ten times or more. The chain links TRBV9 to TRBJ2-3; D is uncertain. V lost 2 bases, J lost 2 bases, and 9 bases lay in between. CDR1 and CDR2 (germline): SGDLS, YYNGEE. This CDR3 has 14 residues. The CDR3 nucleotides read TGTGCCAGCAGCGTTGGCCGATCCACAGATACGCAGTATTTT. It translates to CASSVGRSTDTQYF.

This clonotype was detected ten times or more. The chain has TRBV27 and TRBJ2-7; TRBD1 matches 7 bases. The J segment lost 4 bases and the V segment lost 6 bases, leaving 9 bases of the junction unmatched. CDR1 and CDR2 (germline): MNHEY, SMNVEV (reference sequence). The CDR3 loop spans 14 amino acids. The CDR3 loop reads CASRTPGQIYEQYF. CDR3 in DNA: TGTGCCAGCAGAACCCCGGGACAGATATACGAGCAGTACTTC.